The clone carrying this T cell receptor beta chain has more than one count but fewer than ten. As originally analysed: Researchers report that nucleated cell counts were estimated from reference gene primer amplification. Libraries were prepared by immunoSEQ multiplex PCR; TCRdb keeps only in-frame clonotypes and omits some of them. That table furnishes V, J and clone size, whereas the DNA furnished D and trimming. The table shows roughly 140,000 clones, with 65% to 90% occurring only once. There are 16 residues in the CDR3. Germline CDR1 reads MGHRA; CDR2 reads YSYEKL. After removal of 4 bases from V and 5 bases from J, the junction contained 11 bases not matched to a gene. The sample comes from a study of blood T cell repertoires in COVID-19.

The chain is built from TRBV4-1 and TRBJ2-7, with 10 bases lining up with TRBD2. This clonotype was obtained from a woman aged 50 to 60 with acute or convalescent COVID-19. The sequencing input was peripheral blood. The DNA for the CDR3 is TGCGCCAGCAGCCGTTCTAGCGGGAGTGCGGGGAACGAGCAGTACTTC. Amino acid sequence: CASSRSSGSAGNEQYF.